Sequencing of this T cell receptor (beta chain) was carried out in a study of cytomegalovirus exposure and HLA in healthy donors. Study conclusions and caveats: TCR beta chains numbering more than 150 were designated cytomegalovirus-associated. A few of the chains that were CMV-associated were confirmed in vitro to be specific for CMV antigens. Some public TCRs appeared in many individuals, while most sequences were rare.

Measured with immunoSEQ multiplex PCR; TCRdb has only the in-frame clones, and not every one. Of some 98,000 clones in the sample, around 88% were seen once. The donors were in the roughly 110-subject validation cohort; that cohort was separate from the roughly 700-subject first cohort. On this clone: Its antigen is currently unknown.

Sequencing input: PBMCs. This TCR was recovered from a woman younger than 45 in good health and CMV-seronegative.

Here the CDR3 reads CASSLGRGGSGYTF. Here the CDR3 DNA reads TGTGCCAGCAGCTTAGGCAGAGGGGGCAGTGGCTACACCTTC. This chain uses TRBV7-2 with TRBJ1-2; 7 bases align to TRBD1. V lost 1 base, J lost 7 bases, and 6 bases stayed unmatched. Germline V gene lookup returns CDR1 SGHTA and CDR2 FQGNSA. The CDR3 spans 14 residues.